This T cell receptor (beta chain) is from a study of blood T cell repertoires in COVID-19. As for the study in general: T cells, B-cell-depleted T cells, or PBMCs supplied cDNA or gDNA.

Trimming took off 1 base at V and 2 bases at J, with 3 bases between the two ends. CDR3 length: 12 amino acids. Only a few counts were recorded for this clone. Sequencing was performed with immunoSEQ multiplex PCR; in TCRdb, only in-frame clones are kept and a portion is missing. The data hold about 64,000 clones, with less than 80% observed a single time. The TCR sequence derives from a human donor in a cohort sampled during active COVID-19. Sequenced: peripheral blood. J is TRBJ2-7 and V is TRBV23-1; D unresolved. TRBV23-1 falls under the ORF class, with uncertain function. The CDR3 region has the DNA TGCGCCAGCAGTCAATTAGCCTACGAGCAGTACTTC. It translates to CASSQLAYEQYF.